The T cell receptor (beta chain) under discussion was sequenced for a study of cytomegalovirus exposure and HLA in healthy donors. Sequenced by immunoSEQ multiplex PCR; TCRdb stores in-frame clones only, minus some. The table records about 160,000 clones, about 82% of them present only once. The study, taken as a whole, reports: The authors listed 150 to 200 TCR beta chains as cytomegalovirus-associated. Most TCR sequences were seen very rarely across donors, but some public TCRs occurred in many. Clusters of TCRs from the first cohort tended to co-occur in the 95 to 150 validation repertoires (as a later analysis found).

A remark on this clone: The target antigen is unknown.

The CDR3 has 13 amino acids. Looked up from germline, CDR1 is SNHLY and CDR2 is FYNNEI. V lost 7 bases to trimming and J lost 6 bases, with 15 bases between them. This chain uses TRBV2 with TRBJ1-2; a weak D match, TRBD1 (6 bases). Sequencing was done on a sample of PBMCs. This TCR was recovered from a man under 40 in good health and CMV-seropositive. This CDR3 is CASKARGRDGYTF. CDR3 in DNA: TGTGCCAGCAAGGCGCGGGGGCGGGATGGCTACACCTTC.